The 29 T cell receptor beta chains reported below all come from one sample, sequenced in a study of T cell responses to AZD1222 COVID-19 vaccine. TCRdb's table, derived via immunoSEQ multiplex PCR, lists solely in-frame clones and lacks some. The repertoire has about 120,000 clones, 85% to 95% of them found once; the top ten carry about 2.7%. Sequencing used peripheral blood, obtained on day 0 of AZD1222 vaccination. The receptors shown here come from an adult in good health.

J is TRBJ1-2 and V is TRBV29-1, with 9 bases aligning to TRBD1. V gave up 7 bases and J gave up 6 bases; unmatched junction bases: 12. The CDR3 has 14 amino acids. Germline lookup yields CDR1 SQVTM and CDR2 ANQGSEA. The CDR3 loop is CSALDAGTGHGYTF. The CDR3, as DNA: TGCAGCGCCCTAGATGCCGGGACAGGGCATGGCTACACCTTC.

The V gene is TRBV28, the J gene TRBJ2-1; D is possibly TRBD1 (5 bases). Germline loops: CDR1 MDHEN, CDR2 SYDVKM. CDR3 length equals 13 residues. V was pared by 7 bases and J by 4 bases, with 11 bases between. In DNA form, the CDR3 reads TGTGCCAGCAACCTTAAGGGGTACAATGAGCAGTTCTTC. This gives the protein CASNLKGYNEQFF.

This chain joins TRBV28 and TRBJ2-7; maybe TRBD2 (5 bases). V lost 7 bases, J lost 3 bases, and 16 bases lay in between. The CDR3 runs 14 residues. Germline lookup yields CDR1 MDHEN and CDR2 SYDVKM. Here the CDR3 reads CASNPRRLHYEQYF. DNA for the CDR3: TGTGCCAGCAACCCCAGGAGGCTTCACTACGAGCAGTACTTC.

The chain joins TRBV28 to TRBJ2-7; D uncertain. The V end was cut by 5 bases, the J end by 4 bases, with 12 bases between. The CDR3 consists of 13 residues. Germline CDR1 is MDHEN and CDR2 is SYDVKM. CDR3 loop: CASSVGRVYEQYF. The CDR3 bases are TGTGCCAGCAGTGTAGGAAGGGTTTACGAGCAGTACTTC.

The chain is built from TRBV9 and TRBJ2-2; 8 nucleotides agree with TRBD1. CDR1 and CDR2 from the germline V gene are SGDLS and YYNGEE. This CDR3 has 15 residues. The J segment lost 4 bases and the V segment lost 4 bases, leaving 6 bases of the junction unmatched. The CDR3 sequence: CASSPGGLTTGELFF. CDR3 bases: TGTGCCAGCAGCCCAGGGGGCCTAACCACCGGGGAGCTGTTTTTT.

The rearrangement uses TRBV2 and TRBJ1-4; D unclear. CDR3 length: 14 residues. V shed 7 bases and J shed 0 bases, with 9 bases lying between them. Germline CDR1 and CDR2: SNHLY and FYNNEI. The CDR3, as DNA: TGTGCCAGCAATTCAGTGTCAACTAATGAAAAACTGTTTTTT. It specifies CASNSVSTNEKLFF.

This chain connects TRBV18 to TRBJ2-7, with a possible D match to TRBD2 (6 bases). This CDR3 spans 13 amino acids. Germline V gene lookup returns CDR1 KGHSH and CDR2 LQKENI. V dropped 4 bases and J dropped 3 bases, with 10 bases sitting between them. The CDR3: CASSREVIYEQYF. In DNA, the CDR3 is TGTGCCAGCTCACGGGAGGTGATCTACGAGCAGTACTTC. Full variable domain (remainder filled in from reference TRBV18 and TRBJ2-7): NAGVMQNPRHLVRRRGQEARLRCSPMKGHSHVYWYRQLPEEGLKFMVYLQKENIIDESGMPKERFSAEFPKEGPSILRIQQVVRGDSAAYFCASSREVIYEQYFGPGTRLTVT.

The J gene is TRBJ2-2, the V gene TRBV24-1; D call uncertain. Germline V gene sequence: CDR1 KGHDR, CDR2 SFDVKD. Trimming removed 9 bases at V and 6 bases at J, with 10 bases between. The CDR3 runs to 12 residues. The CDR3 sequence: CATRGVAGELFF. The CDR3, as DNA: TGTGCCACCCGAGGAGTTGCCGGGGAGCTGTTTTTT.

CDR3 sequence (DNA): TGTGCCAGCAGGGGGTGGAGGGCGGTTGGTCAGGATGAGCAGTTCTTC. This translates into CASRGWRAVGQDEQFF. The genes are TRBV28 and TRBJ2-1; possible D gene TRBD2, 6 bases. Between the trimmed V and J ends, which lost 6 bases and 8 bases, there was a span of 23 bases. This CDR3 comprises 16 residues. Germline CDR1 reads MDHEN; CDR2 reads SYDVKM.

The chain has TRBV6-5 and TRBJ1-2, with TRBD1 matching 10 bases. Trimming removed 6 bases from V and 6 bases from J; junction bases left unmatched: 7. Germline CDR1 is MNHEY and CDR2 is SVGAGI. The CDR3 extends over 14 amino acids. CDR3 sequence: CASSGDRGYNGYTF. In DNA form, the CDR3 reads TGTGCCAGCAGCGGGGACAGGGGCTATAATGGCTACACCTTC.

The chain is built from TRBV5-1 and TRBJ1-2; TRBD1 agrees at 11 bases. V lost 2 bases to trimming and J lost 7 bases; unmatched junction nucleotides: 4. The V gene's germline CDR1 is SGHRS and CDR2 YFSETQ. The CDR3 spans 14 residues. The CDR3 DNA sequence: TGCGCCAGCAGCTTTCCGGGACAGGGGGGTGGCTACACCTTC. Encoded protein: CASSFPGQGGGYTF.

The CDR3 spells CASTRSGYQETQYF. DNA of the CDR3: TGTGCCAGCACCCGTAGCGGATACCAAGAGACCCAGTACTTC. The chain couples TRBV28 to TRBJ2-5, with D possibly being TRBD2 (6 bases). The CDR3 is made up of 14 amino acids. Trimming left V 7 bases short and J 0 bases short, with 12 bases between. CDR1 is MDHEN and CDR2 is SYDVKM in the germline V gene.

J is TRBJ1-5 and V is TRBV19; D not certain. Germline-derived CDR1 and CDR2 are LNHDA and SQIVND (reference sequence). The CDR3 runs to 17 residues. V was clipped by 3 bases and J by 2 bases, with 17 bases between them. Here the CDR3 DNA reads TGTGCCAGTAGTATCGTCTCGGGGAGTAGGGGCAATCAGCCCCAGCATTTT. Its translation is CASSIVSGSRGNQPQHF.

The chain joins TRBV5-4 to TRBJ1-3; 7 bases match TRBD1. The CDR3 is made up of 17 amino acids. V dropped 2 bases and J dropped 0; count of bases not matched to a gene: 8. Germline V gene lookup returns CDR1 SGHNT and CDR2 YYREEE (reference sequence). Written as DNA, the CDR3 is TGTGCCAGCAGCTTTGGGGACAGTAGAGCCTCTGGAAACACCATATATTTT. Amino acid sequence: CASSFGDSRASGNTIYF.

This chain uses TRBV3-1 (or the pseudogene TRBV3-2) with TRBJ1-5, with TRBD1 as a possible D gene (5 bases). The CDR3 spans 15 residues. Germline-derived CDR1 and CDR2 are LGHDT and YNNKEL (reference sequence). V was shortened by 1 base and J by 0 bases, with 7 bases between the two germline ends. CDR3 sequence: CASSQGQGSNQPQHF. DNA of the CDR3: TGTGCCAGCAGCCAAGGGCAGGGTAGCAATCAGCCCCAGCATTTT.

This clone was detected a few times. The chain has TRBV19 and TRBJ1-3, with D unresolved. The CDR3 runs to 13 residues. Germline V CDR1 and CDR2: LNHDA, SQIVND (reference sequence). V shed 3 bases and J shed 2 bases, with 5 bases lying between them. DNA for the CDR3: TGTGCCAGTAGTATCGGGCCTGGAAACACCATATATTTT. This encodes CASSIGPGNTIYF.

The chain links TRBV27 to TRBJ1-1, with 9 nucleotides matching TRBD1. The CDR3 consists of 14 residues. The V gene's germline CDR1 is MNHEY and CDR2 SMNVEV (reference sequence). Trimming cost V 6 bases and J 3 bases; bases outside gene matches: 5. The CDR3 DNA is TGTGCCAGCAGCTGGACAGGGGAGGACACTGAAGCTTTCTTT. Encoded protein: CASSWTGEDTEAFF.

The V and J genes are TRBV5-4 and TRBJ1-1, with a weak D call TRBD1 (6 bases). The length of the CDR3 is 15 residues. The V end was cut by 0 bases, the J end by 1 base, with 10 bases between. Germline CDR1 SGHNT, CDR2 YYREEE (reference sequence). The DNA of the CDR3 is TGTGCCAGCAGCTTGGCCGCACAGGGGAACACTGAAGCTTTCTTT. This codes for CASSLAAQGNTEAFF.

The chain links TRBV2 to TRBJ2-5; D is unresolved. The CDR3 consists of 14 residues. V shed 0 bases and J shed 1 base, with 6 bases lying between them. Looked up from germline, CDR1 is SNHLY and CDR2 is FYNNEI. DNA of the CDR3: TGTGCCAGCAGTGAAGCAAGTATCCAAGAGACCCAGTACTTC. Protein: CASSEASIQETQYF.

Of note for this clone: In the same sample, other DNA sequences code for this CDR3. The chain joins TRBV12-3 or TRBV12-4 to TRBJ1-2; no reliable D call. The CDR3 is made up of 12 amino acids. Trimming removed 5 bases from V and 5 bases from J, with 9 bases in between. The CDR3 loop is CASSLERYGYTF. The CDR3 DNA follows: TGTGCCAGCAGTCTGGAGAGGTATGGCTACACCTTC.

The chain carries TRBV11-2 and TRBJ2-1; D is unclear. This CDR3 has 14 amino acids. V lost 5 bases and J lost 0, with 8 bases in between. Germline assignment: CDR1 SGHAT and CDR2 FQNNGV. The CDR3 is CASSPLPSYNEQFF. The CDR3 bases are TGTGCCAGCAGCCCCCTCCCCTCCTACAATGAGCAGTTCTTC. Full variable domain (outside the CDR3, taken from reference TRBV11-2 and TRBJ2-1): EAGVAQSPRYKIIEKRQSVAFWCNPISGHATLYWYQQILGQGPKLLIQFQNNGVVDDSQLPKDRFSAERLKGVDSTLKIQPAKLEDSAVYLCASSPLPSYNEQFFGPGTRLTVL.

The chain uses TRBV11-2 and TRBJ1-2; unclear D gene. The CDR3 is 15 amino acids. Per the germline V gene, CDR1 is SGHAT and CDR2 is FQNNGV. V lost 1 base and J lost 8, with 17 bases in between. Written as DNA, the CDR3 is TGTGCCAGCAGCTTAGGCGATAATACGGCGAGGGGCTACACCTTC. It is translated as CASSLGDNTARGYTF. The full variable domain, rest sourced from reference TRBV11-2 and TRBJ1-2, is EAGVAQSPRYKIIEKRQSVAFWCNPISGHATLYWYQQILGQGPKLLIQFQNNGVVDDSQLPKDRFSAERLKGVDSTLKIQPAKLEDSAVYLCASSLGDNTARGYTFGSGTRLTVV.

This chain uses TRBV7-9 with TRBJ1-1; 8 bases are a match to TRBD1. The V gene end was trimmed by 6 bases and the J gene end by 7 bases; junction bases not matched to a gene: 7. The CDR3 loop spans 13 amino acids. CDR1 is SEHNR and CDR2 is FQNEAQ in the germline V gene (reference sequence). Written as DNA, the CDR3 is TGTGCCAGCAGGCCGGGACAGGTTCATGAAGCTTTCTTT. Amino acids: CASRPGQVHEAFF.

This clone was observed once. This chain joins TRBV24-1 and TRBJ2-7; D is undetermined. This CDR3 is built from 11 residues. Germline values: CDR1 KGHDR, CDR2 SFDVKD. V was cut by 3 bases and J by 8 bases, with 7 bases left in between. CDR3 residues: CATSDEGQQYF. Here the CDR3 DNA reads TGTGCCACCAGTGATGAAGGTCAGCAGTACTTC.

J is TRBJ2-5 and V is TRBV19; 8 bases line up with TRBD1. V trimming: 6 bases; J trimming: 2 bases; junction bases outside the gene matches: 8. The germline V gene has CDR1 LNHDA and CDR2 SQIVND (reference sequence). CDR3 length equals 15 residues. The CDR3 is CASRDPGGPQETQYF. The DNA of the CDR3 is TGTGCCAGTAGGGACCCAGGGGGCCCACAAGAGACCCAGTACTTC. The whole variable domain, remainder taken from reference TRBV19 and TRBJ2-5, is DGGITQSPKYLFRKEGQNVTLSCEQNLNHDAMYWYRQDPGQGLRLIYYSQIVNDFQKGDIAEGYSVSREKKESFPLTVTSAQKNPTAFYLCASRDPGGPQETQYFGPGTRLLVL.

This sequence joins TRBV27 and TRBJ1-2; perhaps TRBD1 as D (5 bases). The CDR3 contains 12 residues. V lost 8 bases and J 7 bases, leaving 14 bases between the germline ends. CDR1 and CDR2 from the germline V gene are MNHEY and SMNVEV (reference sequence). The CDR3 reads CASGTGVFGYTF. The CDR3 nucleotides are TGTGCCAGCGGGACCGGAGTTTTTGGCTACACCTTC.

The J gene is TRBJ2-2, the V gene TRBV7-7; 11 bases agree with TRBD1. This CDR3 comprises 15 residues. The germline V gene has CDR1 SSHAT and CDR2 FNYEAQ (reference sequence). V gave up 7 bases and J gave up 6 bases; unmatched junction bases: 7. CDR3 DNA: TGTGCCAGCACTGCCGGGACAGGGGGGGCCGGGGAGCTGTTTTTT. The encoded protein is CASTAGTGGAGELFF.

V and J are TRBV7-3 and TRBJ2-5; TRBD2 matches 9 bases. Trimming at V came to 4 bases and at J to 4 bases, leaving 10 bases not matched to a gene. Germline-derived CDR1 and CDR2 are SGHTA and FQGTGA. This CDR3 contains 16 residues. The CDR3 reads CASSYGAGGARETQYF. The CDR3, as DNA: TGTGCCAGCAGCTACGGGGCGGGAGGGGCCCGAGAGACCCAGTACTTC.

The genes are TRBV27 and TRBJ2-2; no clear D gene. The CDR3 length is 17 residues. Trimming took off 5 bases at V and 2 bases at J, with 18 bases between the two ends. Germline CDR1 and CDR2: MNHEY and SMNVEV (reference sequence). The CDR3 region is CASSPSRLSINTGELFF. The CDR3 DNA follows: TGTGCCAGCAGTCCCTCTCGGCTGAGTATAAACACCGGGGAGCTGTTTTTT.